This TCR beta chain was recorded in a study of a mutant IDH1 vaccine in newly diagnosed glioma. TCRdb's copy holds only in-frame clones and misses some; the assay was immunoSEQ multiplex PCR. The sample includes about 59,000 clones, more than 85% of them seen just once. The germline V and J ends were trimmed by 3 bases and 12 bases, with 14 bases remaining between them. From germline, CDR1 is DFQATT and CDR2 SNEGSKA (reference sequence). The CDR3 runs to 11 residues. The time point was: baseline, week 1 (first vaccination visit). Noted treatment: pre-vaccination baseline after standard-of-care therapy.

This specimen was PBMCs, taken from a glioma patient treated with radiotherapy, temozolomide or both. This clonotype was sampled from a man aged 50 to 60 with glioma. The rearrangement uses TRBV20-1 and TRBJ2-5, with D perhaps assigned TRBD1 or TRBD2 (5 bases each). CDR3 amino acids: CSARGTGTKYF. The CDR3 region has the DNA TGCAGTGCTAGGGGGACGGGGACGAAGTACTTC.